These 8 T cell receptor beta chains were all obtained from the same sample, sequenced in a study of OX40 agonist ivuxolimab in advanced cancers. Sequencing was performed with immunoSEQ multiplex PCR; in TCRdb, only in-frame clones are kept and a portion is missing. The sample includes around 60,000 clones, 75% to 90% of them seen just once. Sequenced material: CD4+ or CD8+ T cells sorted from blood, taken in a trial of the OX40 agonist ivuxolimab. Every receptor here comes from an adult with an advanced solid tumor such as melanoma, head and neck, liver or kidney cancer.

The chain is built from TRBV19 and TRBJ2-5, with D perhaps TRBD2 (5 bases). V was shortened by 5 bases and J by 9 bases, with 13 bases between the two germline ends. CDR1 and CDR2 (germline): LNHDA, SQIVND (reference sequence). The CDR3 has 12 residues. The CDR3 protein is CASSSNAGAQYF. CDR3 sequence (DNA): TGTGCCAGTAGTTCTAACGCCGGGGCCCAGTACTTC.

The genes are TRBV6-1 and TRBJ1-3, with D hard to call. Germline assignment: CDR1 MNHNS and CDR2 SASEGT. Trimming stripped 6 bases from V and 0 bases from J, with 12 bases between. The CDR3 runs 15 residues. The CDR3 region is CASRVDINSGNTIYF. CDR3 DNA sequence: TGTGCCAGCAGGGTTGACATTAACTCTGGAAACACCATATATTTT.

The J gene is TRBJ1-2, the V gene TRBV4-2, with 8 bases aligning to TRBD1. The CDR3 covers 15 residues. V shed 1 base and J 2 bases; nucleotides not matched to a gene: 3. The germline V gene has CDR1 LGHNA and CDR2 YNFKEQ. Here the CDR3 DNA reads TGTGCCAGCAGCCAAGCAGACAGGGGAAACTATGGCTACACCTTC. Its translation is CASSQADRGNYGYTF.

The DNA for the CDR3 is TGTGCCAGCAGCTCAGATTCCGGGACAGACCTGTACGAGCAGTACTTC. Its protein is CASSSDSGTDLYEQYF. The chain carries TRBV7-3 and TRBJ2-7; 7 bases map to TRBD1. Per the germline V gene, CDR1 is SGHTA and CDR2 is FQGTGA. This CDR3 is 16 amino acids long. V dropped 4 bases and J dropped 4; count of bases not matched to a gene: 13.

This clone was seen only once. V gene TRBV6-4 combines with J gene TRBJ2-4, with 12 bases aligning to TRBD2. The V segment lost 9 bases and the J segment 3 bases; nucleotides outside the gene matches: 6. CDR3 length: 15 residues. Germline V lookup: CDR1 MRHNA, CDR2 SNTAGT. This CDR3 reads CARRLAGDHKNIQYF. The CDR3 DNA is TGTGCCAGACGACTAGCGGGAGACCACAAAAACATTCAGTACTTC.

This chain joins TRBV27 and TRBJ2-7; the D gene is possibly TRBD2 (5 bases). V was cut by 3 bases and J by 2 bases, with 11 bases left in between. In germline, CDR1 is MNHEY, CDR2 SMNVEV (reference sequence). The CDR3 consists of 14 residues. The CDR3 region has the DNA TGTGCCAGCAGTTTTCGGGAAACCCCCTACGAGCAGTACTTC. As protein: CASSFRETPYEQYF.

The chain uses TRBV11-2 and TRBJ2-1; perhaps TRBD1 as D (6 bases). Trimming cost V 1 base and J 6 bases, with 10 bases left between them. This CDR3 has 14 residues. The V gene's germline CDR1 is SGHAT and CDR2 FQNNGV. Here the CDR3 reads CASSLGTESNEQFF. The CDR3 DNA sequence: TGTGCCAGCAGCTTAGGGACAGAATCCAATGAGCAGTTCTTC.

The gene calls are TRBV19 and TRBJ1-5, with a weak D call TRBD1 (6 bases). Germline V CDR1 and CDR2: LNHDA, SQIVND (reference sequence). V shed 0 bases and J shed 3 bases, with 12 bases lying between them. This CDR3 is built from 16 residues. The CDR3 bases are TGTGCCAGTAGTATAGAACCGGGGGCGTTCAATCAGCCCCAGCATTTT. It yields the protein CASSIEPGAFNQPQHF. Filled out from reference TRBV19 and TRBJ1-5, the complete variable domain reads DGGITQSPKYLFRKEGQNVTLSCEQNLNHDAMYWYRQDPGQGLRLIYYSQIVNDFQKGDIAEGYSVSREKKESFPLTVTSAQKNPTAFYLCASSIEPGAFNQPQHFGDGTRLSIL.